This T cell receptor (beta chain) is from a study of control samples from healthy donors and cancer patients. Here immunoSEQ multiplex PCR was the method, and the copy in TCRdb shows in-frame clones only, minus some. The data show about 150,000 clones, about 93% seen once. Sequencing input: blood. This receptor was identified in a man aged 50 or older in good health.

The CDR3 sequence: CASQAWGQVDEQYF. In DNA, the CDR3 is TGTGCCAGCCAAGCATGGGGACAGGTAGACGAGCAGTACTTC. The V gene is TRBV2, the J gene TRBJ2-7; 8 positions agree with TRBD1. This CDR3 is built from 14 residues. Germline V lookup: CDR1 SNHLY, CDR2 FYNNEI. Losses at the gene ends were 8 bases for V and 5 bases for J; bases not matched to a gene: 11.